This is a list of T cell receptor beta chains from one sample in a study of cytotoxic CD8 clonotypes in ibrutinib-treated CLL. Method: immunoSEQ multiplex PCR; TCRdb's copy keeps in-frame clones and lacks some. The sample gives hundreds of thousands of clones, about 61% of which show up once; roughly 6.8% is in the top ten. The sequences come from PBMCs, collected after 36 months of ibrutinib treatment. The receptors were sampled from a human donor with chronic lymphocytic leukemia. CDR3s include the opening cysteine and the closing phenylalanine or tryptophan. Fields, in order: J gene, D gene, V gene, clone size, CDR3 protein, CDR3 DNA. The D gene is left open where the match is weak. The size entry is marked missing in some rows and otherwise reads once, few, many or a size class.

j_gene: TRBJ1-2
d_gene: TRBD1
v_gene: TRBV15
abundance: few
CDR3aa: CATSRAQGQGADSRGYTF
CDR3nt: TGTGCCACCAGCAGAGCCCAAGGCCAGGGGGCGGATTCGAGGGGCTACACCTTC

j_gene: TRBJ1-5
d_gene: TRBD1
v_gene: TRBV29-1
abundance: once
CDR3aa: CSVAGQGAGQPQHF
CDR3nt: TGCAGCGTTGCCGGACAGGGGGCCGGTCAGCCCCAGCATTTT

j_gene: TRBJ1-5
d_gene: TRBD1
v_gene: TRBV15
abundance: NA
CDR3aa: CATSPDRSNQPQHF
CDR3nt: TGTGCCACCAGTCCGGACAGGAGCAATCAGCCCCAGCATTTT

j_gene: TRBJ1-2
d_gene: NA
v_gene: TRBV2
abundance: few
CDR3aa: CASSFGRYGYTF
CDR3nt: TGTGCCAGCAGTTTTGGCCGTTATGGCTACACCTTC

j_gene: TRBJ2-7
d_gene: TRBD2
v_gene: TRBV7-8
abundance: NA
CDR3aa: CASSLDGGSYEQYF
CDR3nt: TGTGCCAGCAGCTTGGACGGGGGGTCCTACGAGCAGTACTTC

j_gene: TRBJ1-3
d_gene: NA
v_gene: TRBV6-5
abundance: NA
CDR3aa: CASWRARSANTIYF
CDR3nt: TGTGCCAGCTGGAGGGCTAGGTCTGCAAACACCATATATTTT

j_gene: TRBJ2-7
d_gene: NA
v_gene: TRBV11-2
abundance: NA
CDR3aa: CASSLRTGYEQYF
CDR3nt: TGTGCCAGCAGCTTAAGGACTGGCTACGAGCAGTACTTC

j_gene: TRBJ2-3
d_gene: TRBD2
v_gene: TRBV6-5
abundance: NA
CDR3aa: CASTRAGGGTDTQYF
CDR3nt: TGTGCCAGCACCCGAGCGGGAGGGGGCACAGATACGCAGTATTTT

j_gene: TRBJ2-3
d_gene: NA
v_gene: TRBV4-2
abundance: NA
CDR3aa: CASWGVGTDTQYF
CDR3nt: TGTGCCAGCTGGGGAGTTGGGACAGATACGCAGTATTTT

j_gene: TRBJ2-3
d_gene: NA
v_gene: TRBV9
abundance: NA
CDR3aa: CASSPQPGADTQYF
CDR3nt: TGTGCCAGCAGCCCTCAACCGGGAGCAGATACGCAGTATTTT

j_gene: TRBJ2-7
d_gene: NA
v_gene: TRBV27
abundance: NA
CDR3aa: CASSLSPVHEQYF
CDR3nt: TGTGCCAGCAGTTTATCCCCGGTCCACGAGCAGTACTTC

j_gene: TRBJ2-1
d_gene: NA
v_gene: TRBV9
abundance: NA
CDR3aa: CASSVGGGSYNEQFF
CDR3nt: TGTGCCAGCAGCGTAGGGGGAGGTTCCTACAATGAGCAGTTCTTC

j_gene: TRBJ2-7
d_gene: NA
v_gene: TRBV6-5
abundance: NA
CDR3aa: CASSWSSSYEQYF
CDR3nt: TGTGCCAGCAGTTGGAGTTCTTCCTACGAGCAGTACTTC

j_gene: TRBJ1-5
d_gene: TRBD1
v_gene: TRBV7-3
abundance: few
CDR3aa: CASSLDRDQPQHF
CDR3nt: TGTGCCAGCAGCTTGGACAGGGATCAGCCCCAGCATTTT

j_gene: TRBJ1-2
d_gene: NA
v_gene: TRBV7-2
abundance: few
CDR3aa: CASSLGGDYGYTF
CDR3nt: TGTGCCAGCAGCTTAGGTGGAGACTATGGCTACACCTTC

j_gene: TRBJ2-7
d_gene: NA
v_gene: TRBV7-2
abundance: NA
CDR3aa: CASSPSWQLNYEQYF
CDR3nt: TGTGCCAGCAGCCCTAGTTGGCAGTTAAACTACGAGCAGTACTTC

j_gene: TRBJ2-1
d_gene: TRBD2
v_gene: TRBV28
abundance: NA
CDR3aa: CASSTPSLAGIGNEQFF
CDR3nt: TGTGCCAGCAGCACTCCCAGTCTAGCGGGAATTGGTAATGAGCAGTTCTTC

j_gene: TRBJ1-2
d_gene: TRBD1
v_gene: TRBV4-1
abundance: few
CDR3aa: CASSQGRQGFYGYTF
CDR3nt: TGCGCCAGCAGCCAAGGCCGACAGGGGTTTTATGGCTACACCTTC

j_gene: TRBJ2-2
d_gene: TRBD2
v_gene: TRBV27
abundance: NA
CDR3aa: CASSPTSGRGSTGELFF
CDR3nt: TGTGCCAGCAGCCCGACTAGCGGGAGGGGTAGTACCGGGGAGCTGTTTTTT

j_gene: TRBJ2-2
d_gene: TRBD1
v_gene: TRBV27
abundance: NA
CDR3aa: CASSPYDRATGELFF
CDR3nt: TGTGCCAGCAGTCCTTACGACAGGGCCACCGGGGAGCTGTTTTTT

j_gene: TRBJ2-5
d_gene: NA
v_gene: TRBV7-9
abundance: NA
CDR3aa: CASSLRLGETQYF
CDR3nt: TGTGCCAGCAGCTTAAGACTTGGGGAGACCCAGTACTTC

j_gene: TRBJ2-3
d_gene: NA
v_gene: TRBV7-6
abundance: NA
CDR3aa: CASSLKYRGTDTQYF
CDR3nt: TGTGCCAGCAGCTTGAAGTACAGGGGCACAGATACGCAGTATTTT

j_gene: TRBJ2-7
d_gene: TRBD2
v_gene: TRBV4-1
abundance: once
CDR3aa: CASSPSPGLVGLEQYF
CDR3nt: TGCGCCAGCAGCCCTTCTCCGGGACTAGTTGGACTCGAGCAGTACTTC

j_gene: TRBJ2-3
d_gene: NA
v_gene: TRBV11-2
abundance: once
CDR3aa: CASSLAGRVFTDTQYF
CDR3nt: TGTGCCAGCAGTCTAGCAGGCAGGGTATTCACAGATACGCAGTATTTT

j_gene: TRBJ1-5
d_gene: TRBD1
v_gene: TRBV5-4
abundance: NA
CDR3aa: CASSRTGGGSSGQPQHF
CDR3nt: TGTGCCAGCAGCAGGACAGGGGGCGGGTCTTCCGGTCAGCCCCAGCATTTT

j_gene: TRBJ1-5
d_gene: NA
v_gene: TRBV19
abundance: NA
CDR3aa: CASSEDSREGNQPQHF
CDR3nt: TGTGCCAGTAGTGAGGACTCTCGGGAGGGCAATCAGCCCCAGCATTTT

j_gene: TRBJ1-5
d_gene: NA
v_gene: TRBV4-3
abundance: NA
CDR3aa: CASSQDSWRSNQPQHF
CDR3nt: TGCGCCAGCAGCCAAGATAGCTGGCGCTCCAATCAGCCCCAGCATTTT

j_gene: TRBJ2-1
d_gene: TRBD2
v_gene: TRBV29-1
abundance: once
CDR3aa: CSVGTGGPYNEQFF
CDR3nt: TGCAGCGTTGGGACGGGGGGGCCCTACAATGAGCAGTTCTTC

j_gene: TRBJ2-7
d_gene: NA
v_gene: TRBV28
abundance: NA
CDR3aa: CASSFPAGPGNYEQYF
CDR3nt: TGTGCCAGCAGTTTCCCCGCCGGGCCGGGAAACTACGAGCAGTACTTC

j_gene: TRBJ1-1
d_gene: NA
v_gene: TRBV19
abundance: NA
CDR3aa: CASSTNPGRKNTEAFF
CDR3nt: TGTGCCAGTAGTACGAACCCGGGACGGAAGAACACTGAAGCTTTCTTT

j_gene: TRBJ2-1
d_gene: TRBD1
v_gene: TRBV6-5
abundance: NA
CDR3aa: CASSYSTGGNEQFF
CDR3nt: TGTGCCAGCAGTTACTCTACAGGGGGGAATGAGCAGTTCTTC

j_gene: TRBJ1-1
d_gene: NA
v_gene: TRBV7-6
abundance: few
CDR3aa: CASSLGRETEAFF
CDR3nt: TGTGCCAGCAGCTTAGGGAGGGAGACTGAAGCTTTCTTT

j_gene: TRBJ2-7
d_gene: NA
v_gene: TRBV19
abundance: NA
CDR3aa: CASSISGGGREQYF
CDR3nt: TGTGCCAGTAGTATATCTGGTGGCGGTCGGGAGCAGTACTTC